The source of this T cell receptor beta chain is a study of CD8+CD57+ T cells in acquired aplastic anemia. Genomic DNA was employed as the template in profiling TCR beta VDJ and CDR3. MiXCR, applied by TCRdb to the reads, yields one record per CDR3 protein. The sample lists approximately 260,000 distinct CDR3 sequences, 82% occurring once. Patients picked for sequencing had shown CD8+CD57+ cell expansion detected by flow cytometry. With 5 bases removed from V and 11 bases from J, the gap between germline ends came to 17 bases. Germline V gene data show CDR1 as SGHVS and CDR2 as FNYEAQ. The CDR3 contains 13 residues.

The sequence derives from a human donor with aplastic anemia. Sequenced: sorted CD4+, CD8+, or CD8+CD57+ T cells (not recorded which) from PBMCs. The chain links TRBV7-6 to TRBJ2-3; TRBD1 or TRBD2 may be the D gene (6 bases each). CDR3 in DNA: TGTGCCAGCAGCCACGGGGGCACATATAAGCAGTATTTT. Translating it yields CASSHGGTYKQYF. Full variable domain (missing parts from reference TRBV7-6 and TRBJ2-3): GAGVSQSPRYKVTKRGQDVALRCDPISGHVSLYWYRQALGQGPEFLTYFNYEAQQDKSGLPNDRFSAERPEGSISTLTIQRTEQRDSAMYRCASSHGGTYKQYFGPGTRLTVL.